This TCR beta chain was profiled in a study of OX40 agonist ivuxolimab in advanced cancers. General study points: At 0.1 to 3.0 mg/kg and by week 6, CD4+ and CD8+ T cells in the blood had expanded clonally.

Germline values: CDR1 SQVTM, CDR2 ANQGSEA. This CDR3 has 13 residues. The V segment lost 7 bases and the J segment 0 bases; nucleotides outside the gene matches: 6. Some clones are missing from TCRdb's copy, which holds only in-frame ones; the method was immunoSEQ multiplex PCR. The sample has approximately 78,000 clones; more than 70% are singletons. Worth noting for this clone: Antigen unknown.

Sequencing used CD4+ or CD8+ T cells sorted from blood, obtained in a trial of the OX40 agonist ivuxolimab. This sequence originates from an adult with an advanced solid tumor such as melanoma, head and neck, liver or kidney cancer. The chain uses TRBV29-1 and TRBJ2-7, with TRBD1 identical over 7 bases. This CDR3 reads CSGWDSYSYEQYF. The CDR3 nucleotides are TGCAGCGGGTGGGACAGCTACTCCTACGAGCAGTACTTC.